The T cell receptor beta chain described here comes from a study of blood T cell repertoires in COVID-19. This CDR3 has 14 residues. Germline V lookup: CDR1 SEHNR, CDR2 FQNEAQ (reference sequence). V gave up 8 bases and J gave up 5 bases; unmatched junction bases: 7. Original methodology: Nucleated cell number was recorded as an estimate derived from reference gene primer amplification. Measured with immunoSEQ multiplex PCR; TCRdb has only the in-frame clones, and not every one. The D gene and trimming were derived from the DNA, and the V and J assignments and clone size from that table. The table has roughly 250,000 clones, around 80% seen once.

The receptor comes from a woman aged 80 or over with acute or convalescent COVID-19. Material for sequencing was peripheral blood. The rearrangement uses TRBV7-9 and TRBJ2-3; 10 nucleotides match TRBD2. The CDR3: CASARLAGGDTQYF. The CDR3 DNA reads as TGTGCCAGCGCCCGACTAGCGGGCGGAGATACGCAGTATTTT.